This T cell receptor beta chain was sequenced in a study of technical replicates of blood from a handful of donors. Profiling relied on immunoSEQ multiplex PCR, and the TCRdb table lists in-frame clones only, not all of them. Of 75,000 to 90,000 clones listed, 90% to 95% are singletons. V was pared by 1 base and J by 5 bases, with 16 bases between. Looked up from germline, CDR1 is SGHRS and CDR2 is YFSETQ. The CDR3 contains 16 residues. The sequenced material came from T cells isolated from PBMCs. This TCR was sampled from a human donor in good health. This sequence joins TRBV5-1 and TRBJ1-5; no definite D call. Written as DNA, the CDR3 is TGCGCCAGCAGCTTGAAAGTATCGGAGGATTATCAGCCCCAGCATTTT. Protein sequence: CASSLKVSEDYQPQHF.